Following are 10 T cell receptor beta chains from one sample sequenced in a study of Graves' ophthalmopathy and Graves' hyperthyroidism. The sequenced template was RNA, covering the TCR beta CDR3 region. The authors performed first-round RT-PCR with HTBI primers and then a second-round multiplex PCR. From the multiplex PCR reads, TCRdb called clonotypes with MiXCR, one entry per CDR3 protein. The sample has approximately 160,000 distinct CDR3 sequences, 30% to 45% seen once; the top ten hold over 7%. The sample taken for sequencing was peripheral blood. All receptors come from a man aged 30 to 39 with Graves' ophthalmopathy.

This clonotype has ten or more counts. The rearrangement joins TRBV7-8 to TRBJ1-2, with 8 bases matching TRBD1. In germline, CDR1 is SGHVS, CDR2 FQNEAQ. The V segment lost 5 bases and the J segment 8 bases; nucleotides outside the gene matches: 13. This CDR3 spans 15 amino acids. The CDR3 nucleotides are TGTGCCAGCAGCCCTACCATCGGACAGGGTTTGGGCTACACCTTC. As protein: CASSPTIGQGLGYTF. The full variable domain, in which reference TRBV7-8 and TRBJ1-2 provide the parts outside the CDR3, is GAGVSQSPRYKVAKRGQDVALRCDPISGHVSLFWYQQALGQGPEFLTYFQNEAQLDKSGLPSDRFFAERPEGSVSTLKIQRTQQEDSAVYLCASSPTIGQGLGYTFGSGTRLTVV.

This clonotype was counted at least ten times. V gene TRBV20-1 combines with J gene TRBJ1-5; 7 positions match TRBD1. Germline CDR1 DFQATT, CDR2 SNEGSKA (reference sequence). Germline trimming cut 5 bases from V and 6 bases from J; bases unmatched to any gene: 7. The CDR3 runs 13 residues. CDR3 coding DNA: TGCAGTGCTGAAAGGACAGGAGGTCAGCCCCAGCATTTT. It specifies CSAERTGGQPQHF.

This clonotype showed up just once. The chain has TRBV12-3 or TRBV12-4 and TRBJ2-7; D might be TRBD1 (6 bases). The V gene lost 3 bases and the J gene lost 4 bases, with 10 bases spanning the gap. The CDR3 runs to 13 residues. CDR3 sequence (DNA): TGTGCCAGCAGTTTCCAGGGGTTTTACGAGCAGTACTTC. This encodes CASSFQGFYEQYF.

V and J are TRBV9 and TRBJ2-5; 8 nucleotides agree with TRBD2. Germline assignment: CDR1 SGDLS and CDR2 YYNGEE. The CDR3 is 13 residues long. Unmatched junction bases numbered 6, after V lost 9 bases and J lost 2 bases. The CDR3 loop is CAIGGAPQETQYF. The CDR3 DNA reads TGTGCCATCGGGGGGGCGCCACAAGAGACCCAGTACTTC.

In this sample, this clonotype turned up many times. The chain links TRBV11-2 to TRBJ2-4; 10 bases are a match to TRBD2. J gave up 9 bases and V 0 bases, and 17 bases lay outside the gene matches. CDR1 is SGHAT and CDR2 is FQNNGV in the germline V gene. This CDR3 region has 19 residues. CDR3 nucleotide sequence: TGTGCCAGCAGCTTAGATTCTCCCTGGCTAGCGGGAGTATGGGCCATTCAGTACTTC. Encoded protein: CASSLDSPWLAGVWAIQYF.

This clonotype was observed many times. The V gene is TRBV30, the J gene TRBJ1-1; 7 positions match TRBD1. This CDR3 is built from 11 residues. The V gene end was trimmed by 4 bases and the J gene end by 11 bases; junction bases not matched to a gene: 7. The germline gives CDR1 GTSNPN, CDR2 SVGIG (reference sequence). CDR3: CAWTTDRRAFF. The CDR3 nucleotides are TGTGCCTGGACTACGGACAGGCGGGCTTTCTTT.

The sample holds a few counts of this clonotype. The genes are TRBV6-5 and TRBJ1-3, with a weak D call TRBD1 (6 bases). Germline V gene data show CDR1 as MNHEY and CDR2 as SVGAGI. V was clipped by 0 bases and J by 4 bases, with 10 bases between them. The CDR3 is 15 residues long. The CDR3 DNA is TGTGCCAGCAGTTACTCCGGGGGCATAGGAAACACCATATATTTT. Its translation is CASSYSGGIGNTIYF.

This clonotype showed up many times. The chain combines TRBV13 with TRBJ1-2, with D possibly being TRBD1 (5 bases). The germline V gene encodes CDR1 PRHDT and CDR2 FYEKMQ (reference sequence). With 0 bases removed from V and 4 bases from J, the gap between germline ends came to 9 bases. This CDR3 has 14 amino acids. The CDR3, as DNA: TGTGCCAGCAGCTTAGGCTGGGGGAGCTATGGCTACACCTTC. Its translation: CASSLGWGSYGYTF.

In this sample, this clonotype turned up many times. DNA of the CDR3: TGTGCCAGCAGTTTAGTTCCCCCTACCTTCTCCTACGAGCAGTACTTC. Translated: CASSLVPPTFSYEQYF. The rearrangement uses TRBV12-3 or TRBV12-4 and TRBJ2-7, with D hard to call. The CDR3 has 16 amino acids. V lost 1 base, J lost 0 bases, and 13 bases lay in between.

The chain couples TRBV2 to TRBJ1-5; D call uncertain. Germline V lookup: CDR1 SNHLY, CDR2 FYNNEI. This CDR3 region has 15 residues. V was trimmed by 1 base and J by 4 bases, leaving 11 bases between them. CDR3 nucleotide sequence: TGTGCCAGCAGTGAAGTCGACGGAGGAAATCAGCCCCAGCATTTT. Translating gives CASSEVDGGNQPQHF.